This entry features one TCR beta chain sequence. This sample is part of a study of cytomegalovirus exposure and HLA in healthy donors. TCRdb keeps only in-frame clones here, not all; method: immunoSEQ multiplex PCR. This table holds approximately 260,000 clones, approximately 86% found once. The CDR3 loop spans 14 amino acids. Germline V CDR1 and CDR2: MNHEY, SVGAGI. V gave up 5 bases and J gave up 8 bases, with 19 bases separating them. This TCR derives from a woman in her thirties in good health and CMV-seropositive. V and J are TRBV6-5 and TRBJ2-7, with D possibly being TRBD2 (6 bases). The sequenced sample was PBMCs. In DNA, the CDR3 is TGTGCCAGCAGTAGAAGGGCGGGGTTAACGAAGCAGTACTTC. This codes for CASSRRAGLTKQYF.